Listed below are T cell receptor beta chains from one sample, sequenced in a study of PD-L1 blockade in urothelial cancer. TCRdb's table, derived via immunoSEQ multiplex PCR, lists solely in-frame clones and lacks some. Here the sample spans roughly 120,000 clones, around 84% being singletons. The source was PBMCs, collected around atezolizumab (anti-PD-L1) treatment. These receptors all come from a man aged 50-59 years with urothelial cancer. Each CDR3 is given with its conserved first and last residue. Fields, in order: J gene, clone size, D gene, V gene, CDR3 protein, CDR3 DNA. A D gene is named only where the DNA matches it firmly. Size is stated for part of the rows, as once, few or many counts, or as a class when the clone is expanded.

TRBJ2-7,NA,TRBD2,TRBV19,CASKGTSVSYEQYF,TGTGCCAGTAAGGGGACTAGCGTCTCCTACGAGCAGTACTTC
TRBJ2-7,few,NA,TRBV9,CASSVAEPSREQYF,TGTGCCAGCAGCGTGGCGGAGCCATCTCGAGAGCAGTACTTC
TRBJ1-4,NA,NA,TRBV4-2,CASSQSGTQGGEKLFF,TGTGCCAGCAGCCAATCGGGGACACAGGGTGGAGAAAAACTGTTTTTT
TRBJ1-4,NA,NA,TRBV7-2,CASSPRHSASVNEKLFF,TGTGCCAGCAGCCCACGACATAGCGCCTCAGTTAATGAAAAACTGTTTTTT
TRBJ1-3,once,TRBD1,TRBV19,CASTRTGSRDTIYF,TGTGCCAGTACCCGGACAGGGAGTAGAGACACCATATATTTT
TRBJ1-4,NA,NA,TRBV28,CASTGEGTTNEKLFF,TGTGCCAGCACAGGGGAGGGCACAACTAATGAAAAACTGTTTTTT
TRBJ2-1,NA,NA,TRBV14,CASSQGLDNEQFF,TGTGCCAGCAGCCAAGGACTAGACAATGAGCAGTTCTTC
TRBJ2-5,NA,NA,TRBV14,CASSQFTGPGYETQYF,TGTGCCAGCAGCCAATTTACAGGGCCGGGGTACGAGACCCAGTACTTC
TRBJ1-1,NA,TRBD1,TRBV6-6,CASSPMTGSNTEAFF,TGTGCCAGCAGTCCAATGACAGGGTCGAACACTGAAGCTTTCTTT
TRBJ2-7,NA,TRBD1,TRBV4-1,CASSPYNRGYEQYF,TGCGCCAGCAGCCCCTACAACAGGGGCTACGAGCAGTACTTC
TRBJ1-6,NA,TRBD1,TRBV6-5,CASSYPSRDRGTLHF,TGTGCCAGCAGTTACCCGTCCCGGGACAGGGGAACCCTCCACTTT
TRBJ1-5,NA,NA,TRBV5-6,CASSLRGRDQPQHF,TGTGCCAGCAGCCTGCGGGGTCGCGATCAGCCCCAGCATTTT
TRBJ2-7,NA,NA,TRBV5-1,CASSLGGKPGSHEQYF,TGCGCCAGCAGCTTAGGAGGGAAACCCGGGTCTCACGAGCAGTACTTC
TRBJ1-2,NA,TRBD1,TRBV2,CASSVQGNYGYTF,TGTGCCAGCAGTGTACAGGGGAACTATGGCTACACCTTC
TRBJ2-1,NA,TRBD2,TRBV10-2,CASSDRASGRPNEQFF,TGCGCCAGCAGTGACAGGGCTAGCGGGAGGCCCAATGAGCAGTTCTTC
TRBJ1-5,NA,NA,TRBV2,CASLSEKMGGNQPQHF,TGTGCCAGCCTGTCAGAAAAGATGGGAGGGAATCAGCCCCAGCATTTT
TRBJ1-1,NA,NA,TRBV30,CAWSTRGESRGRNTEAFF,TGTGCCTGGAGTACCCGTGGGGAGAGCAGGGGTCGTAACACTGAAGCTTTCTTT
TRBJ2-1,NA,TRBD2,TRBV2,CASSRARAGAYNEQFF,TGTGCCAGCAGTCGGGCTCGCGCGGGAGCCTACAATGAGCAGTTCTTC
TRBJ2-7,NA,NA,TRBV5-1,CASSSQVAGGPYEQYF,TGCGCCAGCAGCTCCCAGGTAGCAGGGGGGCCCTACGAGCAGTACTTC
TRBJ2-5,few,NA,TRBV2,CASSLGTGVAQYF,TGTGCCAGCAGCCTAGGGACGGGAGTGGCCCAGTACTTC
TRBJ1-1,NA,TRBD1,TRBV28,CASSPHQGATEAFF,TGTGCCAGCAGTCCTCACCAGGGGGCTACTGAAGCTTTCTTT
TRBJ2-1,NA,TRBD1,TRBV6-5,CASSSTGTGAYNEQFF,TGTGCCAGCAGTTCTACCGGGACAGGGGCCTACAATGAGCAGTTCTTC
TRBJ1-5,NA,NA,TRBV7-8,CASSRNRGNQPQHF,TGTGCCAGCAGCCGTAACAGGGGCAATCAGCCCCAGCATTTT
TRBJ2-1,NA,NA,TRBV27,CASSSLAGNTNEQFF,TGTGCCAGCAGTTCCCTTGCCGGGAATACCAATGAGCAGTTCTTC
TRBJ2-5,NA,TRBD1,TRBV6-6,CASSSTKGAGETQYF,TGTGCCAGCAGTAGCACAAAGGGGGCGGGCGAGACCCAGTACTTC
TRBJ2-5,NA,TRBD1,TRBV2,CASSRDSQETQYF,TGTGCCAGCAGTCGGGACAGCCAAGAGACCCAGTACTTC
TRBJ2-5,once,TRBD1,TRBV15,CATAGTGRETQYF,TGTGCCACCGCCGGGACAGGGCGCGAGACCCAGTACTTC
TRBJ1-1,NA,NA,TRBV18,CASSPSAGLNTEAFF,TGTGCCAGCTCACCCTCGGCAGGGCTGAACACTGAAGCTTTCTTT
TRBJ1-4,NA,NA,TRBV5-5,CASSLQSETNEKLFF,TGTGCCAGCAGTCTTCAGTCCGAAACTAATGAAAAACTGTTTTTT
TRBJ2-1,NA,TRBD2,TRBV5-5,CASSLVLAVSEQFF,TGTGCCAGCAGCTTAGTACTAGCGGTTAGTGAGCAGTTCTTC
TRBJ2-5,NA,NA,TRBV5-4,CASSSRWALTQYF,TGTGCCAGCAGCTCCCGTTGGGCCCTGACCCAGTACTTC
TRBJ2-3,NA,TRBD1,TRBV28,CASSENGQGATDTQYF,TGTGCCAGCAGTGAGAATGGACAGGGGGCAACAGATACGCAGTATTTT
TRBJ2-7,few,NA,TRBV11-2,CASSSDRHYEQYF,TGTGCCAGCAGCTCGGACAGACACTACGAGCAGTACTTC
TRBJ1-2,NA,NA,TRBV7-9,CASSSIGTTNYGYTF,TGTGCCAGCAGCTCGATTGGGACAACCAACTATGGCTACACCTTC
TRBJ1-3,NA,NA,TRBV5-1,CASSSGDNNGNTIYF,TGCGCCAGCAGCTCGGGAGACAACAATGGAAACACCATATATTTT
TRBJ2-5,once,NA,TRBV5-1,CASSDWDARGETQYF,TGCGCCAGCAGCGACTGGGACGCGCGGGGCGAGACCCAGTACTTC
TRBJ2-1,NA,TRBD2,TRBV10-3,CAISGAGGAYNEQFF,TGTGCCATCAGTGGCGCGGGGGGTGCCTACAATGAGCAGTTCTTC
TRBJ1-3,NA,NA,TRBV11-2,CASSSPRGGIIFSGNTIYF,TGTGCCAGCAGCTCCCCCCGGGGAGGGATAATCTTCTCTGGAAACACCATATATTTT
TRBJ2-7,NA,TRBD2,TRBV7-6,CASSLEDIGLAGVEQYF,TGTGCCAGCAGCTTAGAGGATATCGGGCTAGCGGGAGTTGAGCAGTACTTC
TRBJ2-3,NA,NA,TRBV11-2,CASSLVEAYTQYF,TGTGCCAGCAGCTTGGTCGAAGCATATACGCAGTATTTT
TRBJ2-2,NA,TRBD2,TRBV11-3,CASSLRSGRGTGELFF,TGTGCCAGCAGCTTACGTAGCGGGCGGGGCACCGGGGAGCTGTTTTTT
TRBJ1-2,few,NA,TRBV28,CASRRAGGGGYTF,TGTGCCAGCAGACGCGCGGGGGGCGGCGGCTACACCTTC
TRBJ1-1,once,NA,TRBV19,CASSLHHGRQFEAFF,TGTGCCAGTAGCCTACATCACGGGAGGCAATTCGAAGCTTTCTTT
TRBJ1-5,NA,NA,TRBV5-6,CATSFWGGNQPQHF,TGTGCCACCTCGTTTTGGGGCGGCAATCAGCCCCAGCATTTT
TRBJ1-2,NA,TRBD1,TRBV6-1,CASSVPSGTGRNYGYTF,TGTGCCAGCAGTGTTCCTTCAGGGACAGGCCGTAACTATGGCTACACCTTC
TRBJ2-3,NA,NA,TRBV5-1,CASSLERQATDTQYF,TGCGCCAGCAGCTTGGAGCGACAGGCCACAGATACGCAGTATTTT